The 10 T cell receptor beta chains presented below share a single source sample, sequenced in a study of blood T cell repertoires in COVID-19. Method: immunoSEQ multiplex PCR; TCRdb's copy keeps in-frame clones and lacks some. Seen here are about 220,000 clones, about three quarters observed once, and the top ten hold approximately 6.6%. The source material was peripheral blood. The source of these receptors is a woman aged 70 to 79 with acute or convalescent COVID-19.

V gene TRBV27 combines with J gene TRBJ1-1; 10 bases line up with TRBD1. Germline lookup yields CDR1 MNHEY and CDR2 SMNVEV (reference sequence). The CDR3 consists of 16 residues. Losses at the gene ends were 3 bases for V and 0 bases for J; bases not matched to a gene: 4. CDR3 sequence (DNA): TGTGCCAGCAGTTTTACGGGACAGGGGCTGAACACTGAAGCTTTCTTT. Protein: CASSFTGQGLNTEAFF.

The J gene is TRBJ1-1, the V gene TRBV30, with D possibly being TRBD1 (6 bases). The length of the CDR3 is 15 residues. Trimming pared 3 bases from V and 0 bases from J, leaving 14 bases between. CDR1 GTSNPN and CDR2 SVGIG come from the germline V gene (reference sequence). CDR3 bases: TGTGCCTGGAGGCGTAACAGGGCAATGAACACTGAAGCTTTCTTT. This gives the protein CAWRRNRAMNTEAFF.

This rearrangement joins TRBV14 to TRBJ2-7; D perhaps matches TRBD2 (5 bases). In germline, CDR1 is SGHDN, CDR2 FVKESK. Deletions cut 6 bases from V and 9 bases from J, with 15 bases between. The CDR3 is made up of 12 amino acids. The CDR3 reads CASSSQYGMQYV. The CDR3 DNA reads TGTGCCAGCAGTTCCCAATACGGGATGCAGTACGTC.

This clone was seen only once. The gene calls are TRBV30 and TRBJ1-6, with D perhaps matching TRBD1 (6 bases). V lost 5 bases and J 7 bases, leaving 12 bases between the germline ends. The germline V gene has CDR1 GTSNPN and CDR2 SVGIG (reference sequence). CDR3 length equals 13 residues. This CDR3 is CAWSGTSNSPLHF. The CDR3 DNA sequence: TGTGCCTGGTCCGGGACATCGAATTCACCCCTCCACTTT.

The chain employs TRBV6-1 and TRBJ1-5, with D possibly being TRBD1 (6 bases). With 2 bases removed from V and 4 bases from J, the gap between germline ends came to 18 bases. The CDR3 sequence is 17 residues long. Germline CDR1 MNHNS, CDR2 SASEGT. The CDR3 protein is CASSELVYGTLNQPQHF. The CDR3 nucleotides are TGTGCCAGCAGTGAACTCGTCTACGGGACACTTAATCAGCCCCAGCATTTT.

The chain joins TRBV2 to TRBJ2-1; TRBD2 aligns across 15 bases. V shed 5 bases, J shed 7 bases, and the junction held 6 bases outside the gene matches. Germline CDR1 reads SNHLY; CDR2 reads FYNNEI. CDR3 length: 16 amino acids. CDR3 protein: CASSLPGTSGGNEQFF. Here the CDR3 DNA reads TGTGCCAGCAGTCTGCCCGGGACTAGCGGGGGGAATGAGCAGTTCTTC.

CDR3 residues: CASSLDGVARGYTF. The DNA of the CDR3 is TGCGCCAGCAGCTTGGACGGCGTGGCGAGGGGCTACACCTTC. J is TRBJ1-2 and V is TRBV5-1; D call uncertain. The germline CDR1 and CDR2 sequences are SGHRS and YFSETQ. V lost 0 bases and J lost 8, with 14 bases in between. The CDR3 sequence is 14 residues long.

This clone was picked up a small number of times. The V call is TRBV10-2, the J call TRBJ2-7; D perhaps matches TRBD1 (6 bases). Trimming took 7 bases from V and 0 from J, leaving 16 bases between them. Germline lookup yields CDR1 WSHSY and CDR2 SAAADI. The CDR3 is 15 residues long. This chain's CDR3 is CASTPGEVVSYEQYV. In DNA form, the CDR3 reads TGCGCCAGCACTCCAGGGGAAGTGGTCTCCTACGAGCAGTACGTC.

The J gene is TRBJ2-2, the V gene TRBV15; 9 bases are a match to TRBD1. This CDR3 has 14 residues. Germline CDR1 LNHNV, CDR2 YYDKDF (reference sequence). Trimming removed 5 bases from V and 11 bases from J; junction bases left unmatched: 9. The CDR3 region has the DNA TGTGCCACCAGCCGACAGGGGGAGTGGGAAGAGCTGTTTTTT. It yields the protein CATSRQGEWEELFF.

Here the CDR3 DNA reads TGTGCCAGCACCTCAGGGACTACGAACACCGGGGAGCTGTTTTTT. Translation: CASTSGTTNTGELFF. The rearrangement uses TRBV3-1 (or the pseudogene TRBV3-2) and TRBJ2-2; 7 bases align to TRBD2. Germline V gene lookup returns CDR1 LGHDT and CDR2 YNNKEL (reference sequence). The CDR3 contains 15 residues. The V segment lost 7 bases and the J segment 0 bases; nucleotides outside the gene matches: 5.